This T cell receptor beta chain was captured by sequencing in a study of T cell responses to AZD1222 COVID-19 vaccine. General study results and limits: CD4 TCRs covered the whole spike, strongest at regions 160-218 and 743-854. Baseline serology detected seropositivity in only 5 or 6 AZD1222 recipients.

Germline loops: CDR1 WSHSY, CDR2 SAAADI. The V gene lost 0 bases and the J gene lost 10 bases, with 9 bases spanning the gap. This CDR3 is 13 amino acids long. TCRdb keeps only in-frame clones here, not all; method: immunoSEQ multiplex PCR. The profile covers roughly 100,000 clones, with 90% to 95% appearing a single time and 45% to 55% taken by the ten largest. Comments on this clone: Its antigen is not identified.

J is TRBJ1-4 and V is TRBV10-2; D remains unclear. The sequence was obtained from an adult in good health. Sequenced here: peripheral blood, sampled on day 0 of AZD1222 vaccination. CDR3 in DNA: TGCGCCAGCAGTGAGTCAGGGCCCGCAAAACTGTTTTTT. This gives the protein CASSESGPAKLFF.